These 25 T cell receptor beta chains were sequenced from one sample in a study of blood T cells in healthy people across ages. With a J-beta primer mix and a sample-barcoded 5' primer, a second PCR ran about 7 to 11 cycles. TCRdb re-analysed the 5' RACE reads in MiXCR, keeping a single row per CDR3 protein. The sample consists of 1.5 million to 2 million distinct CDR3 sequences, roughly a third of them appearing once. Sequencing was carried out using blood. All receptors come from a woman aged 30 to 39 in good health.

CDR3 DNA sequence: TGTGCCAGCAGCGTAGCGGCCACCACCGTGGATGAGCAGTTCTTC. As protein: CASSVAATTVDEQFF. This sequence joins TRBV9 and TRBJ2-1; unclear D gene. The V end lost 0 bases, the J end lost 8 bases, and 15 bases lay between the germline ends. The germline gives CDR1 SGDLS, CDR2 YYNGEE. The CDR3 has 15 residues.

This chain connects TRBV19 to TRBJ2-1; TRBD2 matches at 9 bases. J was trimmed by 8 bases and V by 5 bases; bases with no gene match: 13. The CDR3 is 16 residues long. Germline V gene sequence: CDR1 LNHDA, CDR2 SQIVND (reference sequence). The CDR3 is CASSASPGLASDEQFF. CDR3 nucleotide sequence: TGTGCCAGTAGTGCCTCCCCGGGACTAGCAAGCGATGAGCAGTTCTTC.

The rearrangement joins TRBV11-2 to TRBJ2-3, with D possibly TRBD2 on 6 matching bases. Germline V gives CDR1 SGHAT, CDR2 FQNNGV. Trimming took off 3 bases at V and 6 bases at J, with 31 bases between the two ends. The CDR3 has 20 residues. CDR3 bases: TGTGCCAGCAGCTTCCCCCTCTTTGCGGGGACGGTCCCTTCCCCCGATACGCAGTATTTT. Translation gives CASSFPLFAGTVPSPDTQYF.

The chain's CDR3 is CASSFRQARDGYTF. In DNA form, the CDR3 reads TGTGCCAGCAGCTTTCGACAGGCGAGGGATGGCTACACCTTC. This chain links TRBV7-2 with TRBJ1-2; D possibly corresponds to TRBD1 (6 bases). The V end was cut by 3 bases, the J end by 6 bases, with 14 bases between. Germline CDR1 reads SGHTA; CDR2 reads FQGNSA. There are 14 residues in the CDR3.

This clonotype was seen repeatedly, ten times or more. The rearrangement links TRBV29-1 to TRBJ2-4; the match to TRBD1 covers 10 bases. Germline-derived CDR1 and CDR2 are SQVTM and ANQGSEA. Unmatched junction bases numbered 10, after V lost 6 bases and J lost 11 bases. The CDR3 runs to 13 residues. The CDR3 loop is CSVRSGQGGVQYF. CDR3 coding DNA: TGCAGCGTCCGCTCCGGACAGGGGGGGGTTCAGTACTTC.

This clonotype was counted a few times. CDR3 bases: TGTGCCAGCAGTTTACTGAGCGGGGGCGGAGGCGGGCAGTTCTTC. Translation gives CASSLLSGGGGGQFF. The chain links TRBV28 to TRBJ2-1, with TRBD2 matching 8 bases. Germline CDR1 is MDHEN and CDR2 is SYDVKM. There are 15 residues in the CDR3. V lost 2 bases to trimming and J lost 12 bases; unmatched junction nucleotides: 12.

The J gene is TRBJ1-5, the V gene TRBV6-2 or TRBV6-3; tentatively, D is TRBD1 (5 bases). The CDR3 spans 16 residues. V was shortened by 7 bases and J by 5 bases, with 21 bases between the two germline ends. Germline-derived CDR1 and CDR2 are MNHEY and SVGEGT. In DNA form, the CDR3 reads TGTGCCAGCACTCTCAGGCCGGGGGAACCCCATCAGCCCCAGCATTTT. It encodes CASTLRPGEPHQPQHF.

This clonotype was recorded a few times. The chain carries TRBV20-1 and TRBJ2-3; possible D gene TRBD2, 7 bases. Trimming pared 3 bases from V and 1 base from J, leaving 32 bases between. Germline V lookup: CDR1 DFQATT, CDR2 SNEGSKA (reference sequence). The CDR3 is made up of 21 amino acids. The CDR3 DNA is TGCAGTGCTAGGGGGGCGTTGGAGGGGGGGGCCCCGATTGTCGGCACAGATACGCAGTATTTT. Translation: CSARGALEGGAPIVGTDTQYF.

This chain links TRBV5-1 with TRBJ1-1, with D uncertain. Germline V lookup: CDR1 SGHRS, CDR2 YFSETQ. V shed 1 base and J shed 0 bases, with 7 bases lying between them. This CDR3 spans 14 amino acids. This CDR3 is CASSLQALNTEAFF. The CDR3 DNA follows: TGCGCCAGCAGCTTGCAGGCACTGAACACTGAAGCTTTCTTT.

This clonotype appeared a few times. This rearrangement joins TRBV29-1 to TRBJ1-2; 7 bases are a match to TRBD1. After removal of 5 bases from V and 2 bases from J, the junction contained 8 bases not matched to a gene. Per the germline V gene, CDR1 is SQVTM and CDR2 is ANQGSEA. This CDR3 has 14 amino acids. The DNA for the CDR3 is TGCAGCGTTTACCATCTGGGACAGAACTATGGCTACACCTTC. This gives the protein CSVYHLGQNYGYTF.

The genes are TRBV10-3 and TRBJ1-5; D is perhaps TRBD1 (5 bases). The CDR3 has 16 amino acids. The germline CDR1 and CDR2 sequences are ENHRY and SYGVKD. V gave up 6 bases and J gave up 0 bases, with 15 bases separating them. This CDR3 reads CAISAGRGNSNQPQHF. Here the CDR3 DNA reads TGTGCCATCAGCGCGGGCCGGGGGAATAGCAATCAGCCCCAGCATTTT.

A few counts support this clonotype. The CDR3: CATSGRPAHEQYF. The CDR3 bases are TGTGCCACCTCCGGCAGACCAGCCCACGAGCAGTACTTC. The chain has TRBV21-1 and TRBJ2-7; the table's D call of TRBD2 was not tested on the DNA. TRBV21-1 is described as a pseudogene. The CDR3 consists of 13 residues.

The chain links TRBV20-1 to TRBJ2-3; possibly TRBD2 for D (6 bases). Deletions cut 3 bases from V and 2 bases from J, with 18 bases between. Per germline, CDR1 DFQATT and CDR2 SNEGSKA (reference sequence). The CDR3 totals 16 residues. DNA of the CDR3: TGCAGTGCTAGGAAACCGACTAGTATCCCCACAGATACGCAGTATTTT. Its protein product is CSARKPTSIPTDTQYF.

This sequence joins TRBV25-1 and TRBJ2-1; possible D gene TRBD2, 7 bases. CDR1 is MGHDK, CDR2 SYGVNS, per germline. The V and J ends lost 1 base and 7 bases respectively, with 14 bases between them. The CDR3 runs 15 residues. CDR3 DNA: TGTGCCAGCAGTGAATCCGGGGGAGGGGGGAATGAGCAGTTCTTC. Translation: CASSESGGGGNEQFF.

V and J are TRBV6-5 and TRBJ2-7, with a weak D call TRBD2 (7 bases). Germline V gene data show CDR1 as MNHEY and CDR2 as SVGAGI. The CDR3 has 13 residues. Trimming took 8 bases from V and 6 from J, leaving 17 bases between them. The CDR3 here is CASGRDTYSEQYF. DNA for the CDR3: TGTGCCAGCGGGAGGGACACGTACAGCGAGCAGTACTTC.

This clonotype occurred a few times. The chain joins TRBV11-2 to TRBJ1-2; no clear D gene. The germline gives CDR1 SGHAT, CDR2 FQNNGV. Trimming pared 0 bases from V and 8 bases from J, leaving 16 bases between. This CDR3 has 15 amino acids. This CDR3 is CASSLDLKAGEGYTF. CDR3 DNA sequence: TGTGCCAGCAGCTTAGATCTAAAGGCCGGAGAAGGCTACACCTTC.

The V and J genes are TRBV9 and TRBJ2-3; D ambiguous. Trimming pared 1 base from V and 1 base from J, leaving 10 bases between. The CDR3 sequence is 15 residues long. Per germline, CDR1 SGDLS and CDR2 YYNGEE. The CDR3: CASSVYTVGTDTQYF. The CDR3 nucleotides are TGTGCCAGCAGCGTATACACTGTGGGCACAGATACGCAGTATTTT.

This clonotype turned up a few times. This sequence joins TRBV6-2 or TRBV6-3 and TRBJ2-7; the match to TRBD2 covers 8 bases. Germline CDR1 and CDR2: MNHEY and SVGEGT. The CDR3 is 15 amino acids. The junction had 8 bases not matched to a gene; V was cut back by 6 bases and J by 1 base. The CDR3 protein is CASSILGRGSYEQYF. The CDR3 DNA sequence: TGTGCCAGCAGCATACTCGGGAGGGGGTCCTACGAGCAGTACTTC.

This CDR3 reads CASSFDSPDEQYF. CDR3 coding DNA: TGTGCCAGCAGCTTTGACTCCCCTGACGAGCAGTACTTC. The rearrangement joins TRBV7-9 to TRBJ2-7; no clear D. The CDR3 loop spans 13 amino acids. Trimming pared 3 bases from V and 5 bases from J, leaving 11 bases between. Germline V gene data show CDR1 as SEHNR and CDR2 as FQNEAQ (reference sequence).

V usage is TRBV30 and J usage is TRBJ2-7; no reliable D call. The CDR3 runs 11 residues. Trimming removed 4 bases from V and 4 bases from J, with 8 bases in between. The germline gives CDR1 GTSNPN, CDR2 SVGIG (reference sequence). Here the CDR3 reads CAWITAYEQYF. CDR3 nucleotide sequence: TGTGCCTGGATAACGGCTTACGAGCAGTACTTC.

The J gene is TRBJ2-5, the V gene TRBV28, with D tentatively TRBD1 (6 bases). Germline V gene lookup returns CDR1 MDHEN and CDR2 SYDVKM. The V end was cut by 6 bases, the J end by 1 base, with 15 bases between. The CDR3 is 15 amino acids. CDR3 amino acids: CASSLTGHSQETQYF. The CDR3 DNA is TGTGCCAGCAGCCTTACGGGACATTCCCAAGAGACCCAGTACTTC.

This clonotype was counted once. J is TRBJ2-1 and V is TRBV19; TRBD2 matches 8 bases. Germline V gene lookup returns CDR1 LNHDA and CDR2 SQIVND (reference sequence). The CDR3 is 18 amino acids. V was pared by 4 bases and J by 2 bases, with 13 bases of the junction left unmatched. CDR3 nucleotides: TGTGCCAGTAGTACATCCCACAGAACTAGCGGCGCCTACAATGAGCAGTTCTTC. Amino acids: CASSTSHRTSGAYNEQFF. Full variable domain (outside the CDR3, taken from reference TRBV19 and TRBJ2-1): DGGITQSPKYLFRKEGQNVTLSCEQNLNHDAMYWYRQDPGQGLRLIYYSQIVNDFQKGDIAEGYSVSREKKESFPLTVTSAQKNPTAFYLCASSTSHRTSGAYNEQFFGPGTRLTVL.

This clonotype has at least ten counts. The chain is built from TRBV20-1 and TRBJ2-3, with 7 bases lining up with TRBD1. V lost 3 bases, J lost 2 bases, and 5 bases stayed unmatched. There are 14 residues in the CDR3. Germline V gene lookup returns CDR1 DFQATT and CDR2 SNEGSKA (reference sequence). The CDR3 region has the DNA TGCAGTGCTAGCCGGGGACAGTTCACAGATACGCAGTATTTT. Its translation is CSASRGQFTDTQYF.

Of note for this clonotype: This may be a read error: a much more frequent sequence differs by one nucleotide. This chain links TRBV20-1 with TRBJ2-5; D possibly uses TRBD1 or TRBD2 (5 bases each). This CDR3 is built from 17 residues. Looked up from germline, CDR1 is DFQATT and CDR2 is SNEGSKA (reference sequence). The CDR3 coding sequence is TGCAGTGCTAGCAACCGGGACCGCCTAAGGGCCCAAGAGGCCCAGTACTTC. Translation gives CSASNRDRLRAQEAQYF.

There are a few counts of this clonotype. J is TRBJ1-2 and V is TRBV9, with D hard to call. Trimming took off 2 bases at V and 10 bases at J, with 12 bases between the two ends. The CDR3 extends over 12 amino acids. The germline gives CDR1 SGDLS, CDR2 YYNGEE. CDR3 sequence reads: CASSVDSTNYTF. CDR3 nucleotides: TGTGCCAGCAGCGTGGATTCGACAAACTACACCTTC.